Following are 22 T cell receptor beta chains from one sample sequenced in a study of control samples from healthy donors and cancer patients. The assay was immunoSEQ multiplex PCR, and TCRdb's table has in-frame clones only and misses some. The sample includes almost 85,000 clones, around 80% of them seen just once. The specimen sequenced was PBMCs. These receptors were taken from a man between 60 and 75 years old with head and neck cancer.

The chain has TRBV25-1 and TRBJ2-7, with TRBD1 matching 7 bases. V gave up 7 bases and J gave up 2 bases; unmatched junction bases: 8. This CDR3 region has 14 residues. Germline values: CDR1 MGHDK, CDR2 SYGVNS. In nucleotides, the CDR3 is TGTGCCAGCAACTCCAGGGGGTTTCCCTACGAGCAGTACTTC. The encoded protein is CASNSRGFPYEQYF.

The CDR3 DNA sequence: TGCGCCAGCAGCTTGGGGCCTCTAACTGAAGCTTTCTTT. Amino acid sequence: CASSLGPLTEAFF. V gene TRBV5-1 combines with J gene TRBJ1-1; no definite D call. The CDR3 contains 13 residues. Per the germline V gene, CDR1 is SGHRS and CDR2 is YFSETQ. Trimming left V 0 bases short and J 5 bases short, with 8 bases between.

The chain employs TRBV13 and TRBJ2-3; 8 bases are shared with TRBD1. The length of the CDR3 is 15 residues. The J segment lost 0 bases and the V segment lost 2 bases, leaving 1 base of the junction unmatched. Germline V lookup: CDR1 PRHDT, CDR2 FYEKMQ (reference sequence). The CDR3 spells CASSLRDRSTDTQYF. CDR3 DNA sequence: TGTGCCAGCAGCTTAAGGGACAGGAGCACAGATACGCAGTATTTT.

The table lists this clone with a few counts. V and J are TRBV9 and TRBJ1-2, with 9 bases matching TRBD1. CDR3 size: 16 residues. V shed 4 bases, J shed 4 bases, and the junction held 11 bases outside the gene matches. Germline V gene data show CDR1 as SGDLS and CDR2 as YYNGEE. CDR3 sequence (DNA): TGTGCCAGCAGCAGACAAGGGACAGGGCTCGCCTATGGCTACACCTTC. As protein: CASSRQGTGLAYGYTF.

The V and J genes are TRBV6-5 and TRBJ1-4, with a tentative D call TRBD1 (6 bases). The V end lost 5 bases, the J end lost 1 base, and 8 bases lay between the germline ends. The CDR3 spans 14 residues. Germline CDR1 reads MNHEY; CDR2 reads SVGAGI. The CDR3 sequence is CASSRTVTNEKLFF. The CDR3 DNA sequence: TGTGCCAGCAGTCGGACAGTAACTAATGAAAAACTGTTTTTT.

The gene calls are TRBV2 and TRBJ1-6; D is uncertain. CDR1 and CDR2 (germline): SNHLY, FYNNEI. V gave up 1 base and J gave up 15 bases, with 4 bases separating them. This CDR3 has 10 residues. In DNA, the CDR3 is TGTGCCAGCAGTGAAGGTATCCTCCACTTT. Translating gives CASSEGILHF.

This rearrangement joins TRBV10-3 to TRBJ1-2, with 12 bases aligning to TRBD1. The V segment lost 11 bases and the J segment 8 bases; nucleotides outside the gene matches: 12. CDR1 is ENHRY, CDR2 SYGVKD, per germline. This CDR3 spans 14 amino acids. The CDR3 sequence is CAVLGGQGARGYTF. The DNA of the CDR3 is TGTGCCGTCCTAGGGGGACAGGGGGCGCGAGGCTACACCTTC.

The CDR3 DNA reads as TGTGCCAGCAGCTGGGGTGGATACGGGGGCGGGTACGAGCAGTACTTC. Translating gives CASSWGGYGGGYEQYF. This rearrangement joins TRBV11-2 to TRBJ2-7, with D possibly called TRBD1 or TRBD2 (6 bases each). Germline V lookup: CDR1 SGHAT, CDR2 FQNNGV. This CDR3 comprises 16 residues. Trimming stripped 4 bases from V and 4 bases from J, with 20 bases between.

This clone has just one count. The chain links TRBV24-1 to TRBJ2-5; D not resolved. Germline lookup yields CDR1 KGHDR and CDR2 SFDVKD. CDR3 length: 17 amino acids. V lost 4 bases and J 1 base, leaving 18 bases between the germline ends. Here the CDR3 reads CATSDRGGIRAQETQYF. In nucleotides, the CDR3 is TGTGCCACCAGTGACCGCGGCGGTATAAGGGCCCAAGAGACCCAGTACTTC.

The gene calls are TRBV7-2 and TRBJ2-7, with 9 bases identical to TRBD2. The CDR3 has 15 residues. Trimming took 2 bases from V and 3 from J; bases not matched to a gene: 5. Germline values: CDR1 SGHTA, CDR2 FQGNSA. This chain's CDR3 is CASSLKGLAYYEQYF. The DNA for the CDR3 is TGTGCCAGCAGCTTAAAGGGACTAGCTTACTACGAGCAGTACTTC.

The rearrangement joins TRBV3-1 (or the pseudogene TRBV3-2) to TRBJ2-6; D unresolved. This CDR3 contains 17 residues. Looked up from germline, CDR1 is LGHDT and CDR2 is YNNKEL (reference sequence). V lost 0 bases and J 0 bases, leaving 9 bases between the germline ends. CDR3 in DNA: TGTGCCAGCAGCCAAGATCTAATCGTCTCTGGGGCCAACGTCCTGACTTTC. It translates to CASSQDLIVSGANVLTF.

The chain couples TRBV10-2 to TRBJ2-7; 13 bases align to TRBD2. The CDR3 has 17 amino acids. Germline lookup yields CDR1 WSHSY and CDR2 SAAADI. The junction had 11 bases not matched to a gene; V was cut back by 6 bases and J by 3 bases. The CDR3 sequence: CASRRTGLAGALYEQYF. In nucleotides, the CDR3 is TGCGCCAGCAGGAGAACTGGACTAGCGGGAGCGCTCTACGAGCAGTACTTC.

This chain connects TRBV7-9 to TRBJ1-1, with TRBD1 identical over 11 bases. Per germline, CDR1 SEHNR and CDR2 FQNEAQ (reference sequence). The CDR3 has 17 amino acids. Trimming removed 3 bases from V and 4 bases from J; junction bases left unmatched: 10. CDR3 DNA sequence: TGTGCCAGCAGCTTTGACCCCGGGACAGGGGGTGCCACTGAAGCTTTCTTT. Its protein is CASSFDPGTGGATEAFF.

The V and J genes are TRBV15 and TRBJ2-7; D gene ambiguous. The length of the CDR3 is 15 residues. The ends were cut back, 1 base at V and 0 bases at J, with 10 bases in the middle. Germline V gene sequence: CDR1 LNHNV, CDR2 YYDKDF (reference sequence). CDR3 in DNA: TGTGCCACCAGCAGAGGACTGCAGAGCTCCTACGAGCAGTACTTC. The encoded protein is CATSRGLQSSYEQYF.

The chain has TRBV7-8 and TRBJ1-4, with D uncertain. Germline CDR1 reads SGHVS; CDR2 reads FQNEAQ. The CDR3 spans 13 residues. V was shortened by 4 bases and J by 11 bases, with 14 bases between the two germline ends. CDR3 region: CASSSSVEAKLFF. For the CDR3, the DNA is TGTGCCAGCAGCTCCAGTGTGGAAGCTAAACTGTTTTTT.

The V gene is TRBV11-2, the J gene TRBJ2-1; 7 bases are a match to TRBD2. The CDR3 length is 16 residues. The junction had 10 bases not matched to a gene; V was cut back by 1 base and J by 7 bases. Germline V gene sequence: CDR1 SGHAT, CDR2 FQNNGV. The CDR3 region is CASSLVWASGPNEQFF. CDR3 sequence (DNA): TGTGCCAGCAGCTTAGTATGGGCTAGCGGACCTAATGAGCAGTTCTTC.

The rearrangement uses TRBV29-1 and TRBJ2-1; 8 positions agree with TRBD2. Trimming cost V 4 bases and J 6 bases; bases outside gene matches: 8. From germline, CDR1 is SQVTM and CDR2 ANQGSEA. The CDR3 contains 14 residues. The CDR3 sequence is CSVGGASGFNEQFF. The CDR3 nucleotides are TGCAGCGTTGGAGGGGCTAGCGGGTTCAATGAGCAGTTCTTC.

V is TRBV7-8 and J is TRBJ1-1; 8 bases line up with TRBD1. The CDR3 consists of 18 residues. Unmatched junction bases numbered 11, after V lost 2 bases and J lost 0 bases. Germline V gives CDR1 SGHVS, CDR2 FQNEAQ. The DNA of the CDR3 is TGTGCCAGCAGCTTAATCCGGACAGGGACTAAATTGAACACTGAAGCTTTCTTT. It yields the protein CASSLIRTGTKLNTEAFF.

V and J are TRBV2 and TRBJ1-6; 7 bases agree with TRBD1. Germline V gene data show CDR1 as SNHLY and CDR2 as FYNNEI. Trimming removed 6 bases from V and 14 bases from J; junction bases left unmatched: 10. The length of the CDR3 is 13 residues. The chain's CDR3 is CASRRDSRQSLHF. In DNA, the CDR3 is TGTGCCAGCAGAAGGGACAGCCGTCAGTCCCTCCACTTT.

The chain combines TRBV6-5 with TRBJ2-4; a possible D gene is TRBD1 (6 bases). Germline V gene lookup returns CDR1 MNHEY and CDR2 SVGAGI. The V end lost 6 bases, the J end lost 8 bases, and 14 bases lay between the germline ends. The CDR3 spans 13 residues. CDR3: CASRFRGSDIQYF. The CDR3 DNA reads TGTGCCAGCAGGTTTAGGGGGAGCGACATTCAGTACTTC.

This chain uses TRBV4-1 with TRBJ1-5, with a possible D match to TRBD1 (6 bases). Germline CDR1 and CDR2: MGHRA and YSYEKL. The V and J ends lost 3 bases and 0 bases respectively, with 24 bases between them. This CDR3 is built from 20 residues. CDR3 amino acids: CASSHPSGGRSLASNQPQHF. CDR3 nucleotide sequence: TGCGCCAGCAGCCATCCGTCGGGGGGGCGATCCTTGGCTAGCAATCAGCCCCAGCATTTT.

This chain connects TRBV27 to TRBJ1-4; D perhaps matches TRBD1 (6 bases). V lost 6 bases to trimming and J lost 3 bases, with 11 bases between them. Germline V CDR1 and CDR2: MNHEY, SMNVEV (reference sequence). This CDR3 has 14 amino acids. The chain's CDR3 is CASREQGSNEKLFF. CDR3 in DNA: TGTGCCAGCAGAGAGCAGGGGTCTAATGAAAAACTGTTTTTT.